This TCR beta chain derives from a study of T cells in Graves' hyperthyroidism and ophthalmopathy. Findings and caveats of the study: A model built on 13 V-J features separated ophthalmopathy from stable hyperthyroidism. The blood repertoire included most of the expanded thyroid clonotypes above 0.001.

Those patients with uncontrolled infection, other autoimmune disease, pregnancy or lactation were excluded. Diagnoses were established using clinical symptoms, serum thyroxine and TRAb, thyroid ultrasound and orbital computed tomography. RNA transcripts gave rise to amplified TCR beta CDR3 regions. With the HTBI primer set, the TCR CDR3 went through a first round of RT-PCR. Each CDR3 protein gets one entry after TCRdb re-called the multiplex PCR reads with MiXCR. The sample consists of roughly 500,000 distinct CDR3 sequences, around 45% of them appearing once. V lost 4 bases, J lost 12 bases, and 24 bases lay in between. The CDR3 is 15 residues long. Germline CDR1 is LNHNV and CDR2 is YYDKDF (reference sequence). Of note for this clonotype: No antigen is known for it.

The source material was peripheral blood or thyroid tissue (not recorded which). This clonotype was obtained from an adult woman with Graves' disease, either hyperthyroidism or ophthalmopathy (not recorded which). The chain carries TRBV15 and TRBJ1-2; D call uncertain. CDR3 region: CATSIVRVGCSGNTF. Here the CDR3 DNA reads TGTGCCACCAGCATCGTAAGGGTCGGGTGCTCTGGAAACACCTTC.